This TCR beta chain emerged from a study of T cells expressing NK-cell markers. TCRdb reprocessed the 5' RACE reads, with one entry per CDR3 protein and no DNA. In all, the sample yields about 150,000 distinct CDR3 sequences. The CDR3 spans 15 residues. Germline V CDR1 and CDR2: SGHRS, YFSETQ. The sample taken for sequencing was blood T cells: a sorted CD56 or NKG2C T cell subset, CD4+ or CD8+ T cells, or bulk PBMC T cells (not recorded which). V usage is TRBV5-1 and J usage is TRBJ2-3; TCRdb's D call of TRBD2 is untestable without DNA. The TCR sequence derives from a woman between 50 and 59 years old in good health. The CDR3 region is CASSSGLASTDTQYF.